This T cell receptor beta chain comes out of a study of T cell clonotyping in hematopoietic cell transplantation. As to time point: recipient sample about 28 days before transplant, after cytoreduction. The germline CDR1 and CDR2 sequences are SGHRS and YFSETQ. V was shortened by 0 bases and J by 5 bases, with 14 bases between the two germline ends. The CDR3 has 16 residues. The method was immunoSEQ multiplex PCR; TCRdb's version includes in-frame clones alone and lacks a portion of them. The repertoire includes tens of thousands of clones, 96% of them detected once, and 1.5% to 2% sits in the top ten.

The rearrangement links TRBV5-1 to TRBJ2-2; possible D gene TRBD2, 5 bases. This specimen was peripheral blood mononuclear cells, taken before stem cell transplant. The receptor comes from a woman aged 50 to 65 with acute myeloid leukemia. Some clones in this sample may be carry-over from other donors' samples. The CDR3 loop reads CASSLASGENTGELFF. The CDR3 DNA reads TGCGCCAGCAGCTTGGCCTCCGGGGAGAATACCGGGGAGCTGTTTTTT.